The clone carrying this T cell receptor beta chain showed up many times. Its target is unknown. Time point: pre-sensitization, week 0. Treatment of the sample: therapeutic diphenylcyclopropenone sensitization with weekly scalp DPC. The source of the sample is a study of human T cells and chemical hapten exposure. Study-level information: Minor pooled library volume differences mainly drove per-sample TCR yield variation. Regarding the study as a whole: Controls formed significantly fewer large CDR3 similarity clusters than expanded TCRs did.

The library attached unique molecular identifiers to individual cDNA molecules. TCRdb independently ran MiXCR on the RACE reads; one entry per CDR3 protein. The table records tens of thousands of distinct CDR3 sequences, approximately 10% of them present only once. This specimen was whole blood, taken in connection with sensitization to the hapten diphenylcyclopropenone (DPC). This receptor was taken from a man aged 40-50 years with alopecia areata. Some clones in this sample may be carry-over from other donors' samples.

The CDR3: CASSLAGKTQYF. CDR3 coding DNA: TGTGCCAGCAGCCTAGCCGGGAAGACCCAGTACTTC. This sequence joins TRBV28 and TRBJ2-5, with D perhaps TRBD2 (5 bases). The CDR3 runs to 12 residues. Per the germline V gene, CDR1 is MDHEN and CDR2 is SYDVKM. V was cut by 6 bases and J by 6 bases, with 11 bases left in between.